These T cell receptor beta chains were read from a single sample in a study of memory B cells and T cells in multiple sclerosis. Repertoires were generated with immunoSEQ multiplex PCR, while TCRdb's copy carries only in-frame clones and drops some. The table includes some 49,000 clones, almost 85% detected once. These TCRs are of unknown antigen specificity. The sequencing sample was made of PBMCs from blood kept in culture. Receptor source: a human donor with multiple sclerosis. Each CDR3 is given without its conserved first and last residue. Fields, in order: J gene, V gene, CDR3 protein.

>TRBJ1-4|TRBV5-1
ASSPRGAANEKLF
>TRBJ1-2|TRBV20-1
SAPQNYGYT
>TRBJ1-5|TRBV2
ASSVAGRAPQH
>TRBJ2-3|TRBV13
ASSLRAVTDTQY
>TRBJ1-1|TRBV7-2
ASSLERDRQAF
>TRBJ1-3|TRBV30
AWSVGTAGNTIY
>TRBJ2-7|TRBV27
ASSLSRWAEQY
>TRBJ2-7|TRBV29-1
SGTLGGGYEQY
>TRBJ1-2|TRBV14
ASSTQGSNYGYT
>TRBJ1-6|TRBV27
ASSLYPPRGSNSPLH
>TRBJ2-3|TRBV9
ASSVGLAASTDTQY
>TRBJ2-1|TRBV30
AWSVGLDGEQF
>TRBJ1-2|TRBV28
ASGTGRAIGYT
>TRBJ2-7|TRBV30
AWRRGGSSYEQY
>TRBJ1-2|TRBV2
ASSDGDGTSGYT
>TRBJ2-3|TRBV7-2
ASSLRGVTDTQY
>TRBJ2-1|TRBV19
ASSMGDRGYNEQF
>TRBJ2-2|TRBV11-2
ASSLGPGELF
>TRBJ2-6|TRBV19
ASSTWTGSPGANVLT
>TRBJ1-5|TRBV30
ASTTGQGVTQH
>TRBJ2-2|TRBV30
AWGGIWDTGELF
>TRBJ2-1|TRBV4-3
ASSQEYSPALFSSYNEQF
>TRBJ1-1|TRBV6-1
ASSAVGADTEAF
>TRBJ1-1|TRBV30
AWRTGLNTEAF
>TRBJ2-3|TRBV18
ASSPGGSTDTQY
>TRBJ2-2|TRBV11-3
ASSLDYGTGELF
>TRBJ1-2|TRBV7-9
ASSRRSPTGDVAGYT
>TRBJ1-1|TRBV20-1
SATPGSAAF
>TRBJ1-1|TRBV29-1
SVLGPDTEAF
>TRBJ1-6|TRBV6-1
ASSEGNSPLH
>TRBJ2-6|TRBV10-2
ASSEVQGISGANVLT
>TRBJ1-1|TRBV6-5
ASSPGGAGDTEAF
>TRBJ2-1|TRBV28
ASSPYPRDRDEQF
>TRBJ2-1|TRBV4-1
ASSFRDSVNEQF
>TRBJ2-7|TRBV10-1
ASSRTGTYEQY
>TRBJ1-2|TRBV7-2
ASSVRDRITGYT
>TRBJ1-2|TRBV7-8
ASSRDRLTRKTYGYT
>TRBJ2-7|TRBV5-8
ASSRPLGGAAYEQY
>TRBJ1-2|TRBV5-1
ASSFDGGNYGYT
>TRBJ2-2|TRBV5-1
ASSAGLARLTGELF
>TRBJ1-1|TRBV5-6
ASSLGTANTEAF
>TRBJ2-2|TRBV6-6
ASSSRSGVNTGELF
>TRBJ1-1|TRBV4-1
ASSQSVNTEAF
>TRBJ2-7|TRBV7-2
ASSIRTPRGEQY
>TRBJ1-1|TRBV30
AWTSVDITNTEAF
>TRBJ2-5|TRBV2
ASSESGAGETQY
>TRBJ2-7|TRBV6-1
ASSEAVDRGIPYEQY
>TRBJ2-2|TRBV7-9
ASSLWGTGTTGELF
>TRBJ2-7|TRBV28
ASSSLGGVPTYEQY
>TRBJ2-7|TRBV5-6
ASSFGPGQGTYEQY
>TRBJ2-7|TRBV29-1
SVSGQGYEQY
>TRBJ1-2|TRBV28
ASGGSYGYT
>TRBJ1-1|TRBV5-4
ASRGRKTEAF
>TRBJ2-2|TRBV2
ASSSRRGGRTGELF
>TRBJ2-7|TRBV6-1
ASSPLRTTTEQY
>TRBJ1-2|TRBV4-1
ASSQVRGNYGYT
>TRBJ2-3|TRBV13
ASSLTSGGARDTQY